This T cell receptor beta chain was sequenced for a study of control samples from healthy donors and cancer patients. The CDR3 is made up of 12 amino acids. With 6 bases removed from V and 6 bases from J, the gap between germline ends came to 12 bases. Here immunoSEQ multiplex PCR was the method, and the copy in TCRdb shows in-frame clones only, minus some. The sample shows about 77,000 clones, around 94% of them seen only once. The gene calls are TRBV12-3 or TRBV12-4 and TRBJ2-7, with a possible D match to TRBD1 (5 bases). The sequence was collected from a woman aged 60-70 years in good health. Sequencing used blood. The CDR3 DNA reads TGTGCCAGCAGAGGGGTTCAGGGCGAGCAGTACTTC. It translates to CASRGVQGEQYF.